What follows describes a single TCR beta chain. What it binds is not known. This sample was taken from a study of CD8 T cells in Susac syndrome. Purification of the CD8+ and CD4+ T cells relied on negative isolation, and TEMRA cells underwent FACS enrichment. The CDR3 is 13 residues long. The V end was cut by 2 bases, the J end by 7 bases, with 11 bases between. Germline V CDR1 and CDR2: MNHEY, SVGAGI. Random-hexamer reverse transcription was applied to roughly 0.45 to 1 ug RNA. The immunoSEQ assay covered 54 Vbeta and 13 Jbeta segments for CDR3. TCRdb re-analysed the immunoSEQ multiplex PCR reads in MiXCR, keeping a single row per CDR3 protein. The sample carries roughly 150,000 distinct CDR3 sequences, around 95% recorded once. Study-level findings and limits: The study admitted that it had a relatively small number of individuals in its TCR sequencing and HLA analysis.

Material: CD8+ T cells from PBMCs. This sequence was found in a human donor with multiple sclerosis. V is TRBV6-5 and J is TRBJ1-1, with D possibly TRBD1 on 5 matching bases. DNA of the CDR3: TGTGCCAGCAGTTACGCGGGGCCCAATGAAGCTTTCTTT. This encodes CASSYAGPNEAFF.